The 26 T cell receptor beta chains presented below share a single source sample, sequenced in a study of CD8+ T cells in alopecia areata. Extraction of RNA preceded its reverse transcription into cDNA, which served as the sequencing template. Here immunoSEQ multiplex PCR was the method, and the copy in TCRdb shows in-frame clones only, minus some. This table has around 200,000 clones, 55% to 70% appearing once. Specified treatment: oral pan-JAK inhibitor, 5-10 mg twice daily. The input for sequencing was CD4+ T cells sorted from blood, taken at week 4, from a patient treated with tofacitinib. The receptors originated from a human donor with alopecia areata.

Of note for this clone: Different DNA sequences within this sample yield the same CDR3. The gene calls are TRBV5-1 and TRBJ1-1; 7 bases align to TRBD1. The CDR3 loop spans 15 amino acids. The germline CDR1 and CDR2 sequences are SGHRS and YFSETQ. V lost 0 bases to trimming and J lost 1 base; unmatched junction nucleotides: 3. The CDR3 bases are TGCGCCAGCAGCTTGGCTCCAGGGGGGAACACTGAAGCTTTCTTT. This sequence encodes CASSLAPGGNTEAFF.

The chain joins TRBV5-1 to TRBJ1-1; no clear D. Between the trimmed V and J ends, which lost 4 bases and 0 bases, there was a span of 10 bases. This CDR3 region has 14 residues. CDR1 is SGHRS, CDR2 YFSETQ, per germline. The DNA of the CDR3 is TGCGCCAGCAGCCCCCTTCAGGTGAACACTGAAGCTTTCTTT. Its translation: CASSPLQVNTEAFF.

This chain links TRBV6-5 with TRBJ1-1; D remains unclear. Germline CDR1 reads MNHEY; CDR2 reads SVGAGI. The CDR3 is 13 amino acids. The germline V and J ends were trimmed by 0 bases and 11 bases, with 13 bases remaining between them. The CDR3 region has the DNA TGTGCCAGCAGTTACTCGAGAGCCAGATCGGCTTTCTTT. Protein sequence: CASSYSRARSAFF.

The CDR3 is CASSEPTGPNSPLHF. As DNA, the CDR3 is TGTGCCAGCAGTGAACCGACAGGGCCTAATTCACCCCTCCACTTT. The J gene is TRBJ1-6, the V gene TRBV2; 7 bases are shared with TRBD1. CDR1 is SNHLY and CDR2 is FYNNEI in the germline V gene. V was pared by 2 bases and J by 6 bases, with 4 bases of the junction left unmatched. This CDR3 is built from 15 residues.

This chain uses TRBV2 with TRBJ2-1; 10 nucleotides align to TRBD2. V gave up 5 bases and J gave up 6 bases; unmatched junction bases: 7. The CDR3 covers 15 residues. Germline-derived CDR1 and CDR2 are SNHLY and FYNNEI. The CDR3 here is CASSRAAGGPNEQFF. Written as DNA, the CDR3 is TGTGCCAGCAGTAGAGCAGCGGGGGGGCCCAATGAGCAGTTCTTC.

The CDR3 region has the DNA TGTGCCAGCAGTTTTGTGCACGCGGGGTCCCAGTACTTC. This translates into CASSFVHAGSQYF. V and J are TRBV27 and TRBJ2-5, with D possibly matching TRBD2 (6 bases). Trimming shortened V by 3 bases and J by 9 bases, and 14 bases separated the two germline ends. The CDR3 consists of 13 residues. Looked up from germline, CDR1 is MNHEY and CDR2 is SMNVEV (reference sequence).

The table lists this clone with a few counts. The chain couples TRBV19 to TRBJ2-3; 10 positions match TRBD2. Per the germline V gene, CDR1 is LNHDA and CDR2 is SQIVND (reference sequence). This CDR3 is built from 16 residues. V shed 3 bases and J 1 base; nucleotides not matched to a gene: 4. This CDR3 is CASSIGSGGGTDTQYF. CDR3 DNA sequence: TGTGCCAGTAGTATCGGAAGCGGGGGGGGCACAGATACGCAGTATTTT.

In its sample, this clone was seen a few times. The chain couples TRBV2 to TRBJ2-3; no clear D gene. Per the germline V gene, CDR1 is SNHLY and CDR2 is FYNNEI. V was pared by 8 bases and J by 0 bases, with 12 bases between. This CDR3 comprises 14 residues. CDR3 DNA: TGTGCCAGCCTCAGGCTAGTGAGCACAGATACGCAGTATTTT. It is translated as CASLRLVSTDTQYF. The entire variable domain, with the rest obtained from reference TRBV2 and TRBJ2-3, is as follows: EPEVTQTPSHQVTQMGQEVILRCVPISNHLYFYWYRQILGQKVEFLVSFYNNEISEKSEIFDDQFSVERPDGSNFTLKIRSTKLEDSAMYFCASLRLVSTDTQYFGPGTRLTVL.

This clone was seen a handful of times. The CDR3 nucleotides are TGTGCCTCCGAACGAGAGGTGGCTGAGCAGTTCTTC. Its translation: CASEREVAEQFF. The chain uses TRBV7-9 and TRBJ2-1; D is ambiguous. Deletions cut 11 bases from V and 9 bases from J, with 17 bases between. The CDR3 is 12 amino acids. Germline V lookup: CDR1 SEHNR, CDR2 FQNEAQ (reference sequence).

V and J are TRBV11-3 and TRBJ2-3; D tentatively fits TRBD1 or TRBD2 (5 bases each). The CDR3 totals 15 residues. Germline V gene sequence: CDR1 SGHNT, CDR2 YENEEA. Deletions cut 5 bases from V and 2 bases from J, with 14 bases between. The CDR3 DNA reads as TGTGCCAGCAGCCTCGTCGGGGCCTACACAGATACGCAGTATTTT. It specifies CASSLVGAYTDTQYF.

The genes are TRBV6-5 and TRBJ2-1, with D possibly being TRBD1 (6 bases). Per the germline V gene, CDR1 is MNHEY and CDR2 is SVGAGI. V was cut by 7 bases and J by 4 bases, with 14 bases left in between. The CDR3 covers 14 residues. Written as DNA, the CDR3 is TGTGCCAGCAACAACCCCGGACAGTACAATGAGCAGTTCTTC. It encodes CASNNPGQYNEQFF.

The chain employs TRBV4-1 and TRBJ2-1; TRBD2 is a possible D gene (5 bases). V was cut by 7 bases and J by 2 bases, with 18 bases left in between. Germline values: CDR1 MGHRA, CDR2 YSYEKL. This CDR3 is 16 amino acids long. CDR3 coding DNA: TGCGCCAGCAACCAGAGGGTTAGCGTGGCCTACAATGAGCAGTTCTTC. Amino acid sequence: CASNQRVSVAYNEQFF.

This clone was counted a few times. The CDR3 bases are TGTGCCATCAAAAAACAGGAGAACTATGGCTACACCTTC. This gives the protein CAIKKQENYGYTF. The chain combines TRBV10-3 with TRBJ1-2; D is possibly TRBD1 (5 bases). The V end was cut by 7 bases, the J end by 2 bases, with 11 bases between. Looked up from germline, CDR1 is ENHRY and CDR2 is SYGVKD. The CDR3 runs 13 residues.

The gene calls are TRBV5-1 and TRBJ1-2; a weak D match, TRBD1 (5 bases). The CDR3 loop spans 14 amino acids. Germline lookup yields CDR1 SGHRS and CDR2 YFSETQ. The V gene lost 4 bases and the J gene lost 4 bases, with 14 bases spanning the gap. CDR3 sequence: CASSEGPTGYGYTF. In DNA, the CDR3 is TGCGCCAGCAGCGAGGGACCGACGGGCTATGGCTACACCTTC.

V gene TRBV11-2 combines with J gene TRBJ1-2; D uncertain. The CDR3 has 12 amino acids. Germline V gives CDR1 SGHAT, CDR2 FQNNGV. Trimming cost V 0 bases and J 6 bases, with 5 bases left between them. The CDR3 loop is CASSLEGNGYTF. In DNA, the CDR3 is TGTGCCAGCAGCTTAGAAGGGAATGGCTACACCTTC.

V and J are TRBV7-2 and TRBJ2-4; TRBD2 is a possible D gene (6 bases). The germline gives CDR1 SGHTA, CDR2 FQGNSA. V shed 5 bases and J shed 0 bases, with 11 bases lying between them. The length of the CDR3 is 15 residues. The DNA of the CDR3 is TGTGCCAGCAGCGATAGCGGAGTAGCCAAAAACATTCAGTACTTC. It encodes CASSDSGVAKNIQYF.

This chain's CDR3 is CASSQGAVGSSYEQYF. The CDR3 DNA reads as TGCGCCAGCAGCCAAGGTGCCGTCGGATCCTCCTACGAGCAGTACTTC. The rearrangement joins TRBV4-3 to TRBJ2-7; D unresolved. The V gene's germline CDR1 is LGHNA and CDR2 YSLEER. CDR3 size: 16 residues. Deletions cut 1 base from V and 0 bases from J, with 13 bases between.

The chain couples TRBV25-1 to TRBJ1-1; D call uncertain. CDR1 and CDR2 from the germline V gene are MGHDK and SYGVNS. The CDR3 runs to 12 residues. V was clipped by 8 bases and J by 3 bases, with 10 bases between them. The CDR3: CASRGGDTEAFF. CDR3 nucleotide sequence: TGTGCCAGCCGGGGTGGGGACACTGAAGCTTTCTTT.

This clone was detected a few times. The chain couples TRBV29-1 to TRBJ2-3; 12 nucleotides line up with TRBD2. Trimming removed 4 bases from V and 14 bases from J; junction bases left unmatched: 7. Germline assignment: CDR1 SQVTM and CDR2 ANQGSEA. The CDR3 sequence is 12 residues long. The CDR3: CSVGLAGGSRYF. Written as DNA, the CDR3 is TGCAGCGTTGGGCTAGCGGGGGGGTCGCGGTATTTT.

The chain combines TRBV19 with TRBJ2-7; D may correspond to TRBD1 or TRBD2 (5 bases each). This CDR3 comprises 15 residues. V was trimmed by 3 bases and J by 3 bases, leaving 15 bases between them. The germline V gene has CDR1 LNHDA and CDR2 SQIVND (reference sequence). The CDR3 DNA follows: TGTGCCAGTAGTATGGTGGCAGGGAGTCTCTACGAGCAGTACTTC. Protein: CASSMVAGSLYEQYF.

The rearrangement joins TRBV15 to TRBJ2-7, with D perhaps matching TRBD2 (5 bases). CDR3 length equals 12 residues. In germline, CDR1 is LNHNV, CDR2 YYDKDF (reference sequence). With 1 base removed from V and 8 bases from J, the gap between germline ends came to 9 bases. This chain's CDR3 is CATSRAGSKQYF. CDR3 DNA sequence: TGTGCCACCAGCAGAGCGGGAAGCAAGCAGTACTTC.

The CDR3 region is CASSTAGTEAFF. The DNA for the CDR3 is TGTGCCAGCAGTACGGCGGGCACTGAAGCTTTCTTT. V is TRBV2 and J is TRBJ1-1; no clear D gene. Germline-derived CDR1 and CDR2 are SNHLY and FYNNEI. The germline V and J ends were trimmed by 5 bases and 4 bases, with 8 bases remaining between them. The CDR3 runs 12 residues.

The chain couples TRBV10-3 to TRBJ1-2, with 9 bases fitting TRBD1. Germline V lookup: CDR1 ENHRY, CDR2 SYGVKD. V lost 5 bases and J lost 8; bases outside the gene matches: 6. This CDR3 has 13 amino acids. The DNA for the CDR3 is TGTGCCATCAGTCCAAGGACAGGGGACGGCTACACCTTC. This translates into CAISPRTGDGYTF.

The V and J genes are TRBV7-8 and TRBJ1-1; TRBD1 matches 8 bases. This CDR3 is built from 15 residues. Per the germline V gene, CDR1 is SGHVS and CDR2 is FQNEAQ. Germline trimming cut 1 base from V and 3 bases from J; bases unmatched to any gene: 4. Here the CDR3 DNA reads TGTGCCAGCAGCTTAGGTGCAGGGGGCTACACTGAAGCTTTCTTT. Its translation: CASSLGAGGYTEAFF. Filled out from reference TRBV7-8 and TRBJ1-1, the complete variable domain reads GAGVSQSPRYKVAKRGQDVALRCDPISGHVSLFWYQQALGQGPEFLTYFQNEAQLDKSGLPSDRFFAERPEGSVSTLKIQRTQQEDSAVYLCASSLGAGGYTEAFFGQGTRLTVV.

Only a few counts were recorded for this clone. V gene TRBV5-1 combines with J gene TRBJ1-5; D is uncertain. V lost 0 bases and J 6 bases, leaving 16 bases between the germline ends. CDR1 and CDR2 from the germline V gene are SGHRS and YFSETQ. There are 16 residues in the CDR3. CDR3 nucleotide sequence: TGCGCCAGCAGCTTGGGAGGCCCGCCTGAAGGTCAGCCCCAGCATTTT. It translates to CASSLGGPPEGQPQHF.

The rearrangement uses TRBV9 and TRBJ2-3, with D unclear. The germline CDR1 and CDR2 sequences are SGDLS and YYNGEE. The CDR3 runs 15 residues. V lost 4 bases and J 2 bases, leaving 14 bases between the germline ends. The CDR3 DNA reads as TGTGCCAGCAGCCCAACTCTGCGGAACACAGATACGCAGTATTTT. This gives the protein CASSPTLRNTDTQYF.